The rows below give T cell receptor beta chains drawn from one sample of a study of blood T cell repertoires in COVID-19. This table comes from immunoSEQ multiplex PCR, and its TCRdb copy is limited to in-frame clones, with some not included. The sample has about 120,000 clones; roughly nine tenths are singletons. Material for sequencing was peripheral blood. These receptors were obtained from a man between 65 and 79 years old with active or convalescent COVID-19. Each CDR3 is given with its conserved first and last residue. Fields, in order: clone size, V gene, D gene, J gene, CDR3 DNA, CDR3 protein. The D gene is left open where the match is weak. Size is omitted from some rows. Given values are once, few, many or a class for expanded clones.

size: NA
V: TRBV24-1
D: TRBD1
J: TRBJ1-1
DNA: TGTGCCACCAGGCCGGGACAGGGTACTGAAGCTTTCTTT
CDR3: CATRPGQGTEAFF

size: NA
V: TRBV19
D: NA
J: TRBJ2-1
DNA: TGTGCCAGTAGTGTCGATACGGGGATACGGAATGAGCAGTTCTTC
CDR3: CASSVDTGIRNEQFF

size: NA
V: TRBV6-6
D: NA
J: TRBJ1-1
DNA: TGTGCCAGCAATAAAGCTGGAGACACTGAAGCTTTCTTT
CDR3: CASNKAGDTEAFF

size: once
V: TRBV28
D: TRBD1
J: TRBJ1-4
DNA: TGTGCCAGCAGCCCGGGACAGGCGAATGAAAAACTGTTTTTT
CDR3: CASSPGQANEKLFF

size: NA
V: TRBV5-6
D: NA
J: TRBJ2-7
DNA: TGTGCCAGCAGCTTTTCGGGTTCCTACGAGCAGTACTTC
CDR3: CASSFSGSYEQYF

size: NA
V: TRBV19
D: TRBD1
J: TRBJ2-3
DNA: TGTGCCAGTAGTGATAGTGGGACAGGACCTCCGACAGATACGCAGTATTTT
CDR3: CASSDSGTGPPTDTQYF

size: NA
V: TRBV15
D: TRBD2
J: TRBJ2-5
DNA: TGTGCCACCAGCCCCCCGCCGGGGGGAGAGACCCAGTACTTC
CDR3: CATSPPPGGETQYF

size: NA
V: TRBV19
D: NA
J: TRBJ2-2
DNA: TGTGCCAGTAATGCCGGGAACACCGGGGAGCTGTTTTTT
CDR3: CASNAGNTGELFF

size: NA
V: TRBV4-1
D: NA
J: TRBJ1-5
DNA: TGCGCCAGCAGCCAACAGGGCAGCAATCAGCCCCAGCATTTT
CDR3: CASSQQGSNQPQHF

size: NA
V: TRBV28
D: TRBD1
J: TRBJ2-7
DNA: TGTGCCAGCAGTTTTAGGGACAGAACTTCCTACGAGCAGTACTTC
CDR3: CASSFRDRTSYEQYF

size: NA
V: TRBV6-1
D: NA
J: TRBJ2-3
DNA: TGTGCCAGCAGTGCGAGACAGCGCCAAGACGCAGATACGCAGTATTTT
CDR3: CASSARQRQDADTQYF

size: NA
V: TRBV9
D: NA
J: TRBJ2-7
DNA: TGTGCCAGCAGCGCGGACAGCTACGAGCAGTACTTC
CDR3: CASSADSYEQYF

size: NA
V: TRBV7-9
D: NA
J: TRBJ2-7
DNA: TGTGCCAGCAGCTTAGGCGCAGGGATCTCCTACGAGCAGTACTTC
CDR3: CASSLGAGISYEQYF

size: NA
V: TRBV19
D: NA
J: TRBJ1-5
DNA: TGTGCCTCCAAGGAGGACCCCTCGAGCAATCAGCCCCAGCATTTT
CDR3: CASKEDPSSNQPQHF

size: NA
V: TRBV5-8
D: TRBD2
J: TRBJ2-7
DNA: TGTGCCAGCAGCCCCTCCGGGACTAGCCCCTACGAGCAGTACTTC
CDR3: CASSPSGTSPYEQYF

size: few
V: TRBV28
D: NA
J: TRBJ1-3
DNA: TGTGCCAGCAGACCACAAAGTAACACCATATATTTT
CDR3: CASRPQSNTIYF

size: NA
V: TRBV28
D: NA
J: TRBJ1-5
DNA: TGTGCCAGCAGCTCAAACCCGGAGCCCCAGCATTTT
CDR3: CASSSNPEPQHF

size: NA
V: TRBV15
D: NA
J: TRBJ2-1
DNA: TGTGCCACCAGCAGAGCCCCAGGGGGGTACAATGAGCAGTTCTTC
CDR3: CATSRAPGGYNEQFF

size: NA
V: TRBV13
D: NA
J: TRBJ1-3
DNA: TGTGCCAGCAGCTTACGCCCAGGGGAAGGGTTCTCTGGAAACACCATATATTTT
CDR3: CASSLRPGEGFSGNTIYF

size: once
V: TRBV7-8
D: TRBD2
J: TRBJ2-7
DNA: TGTGCCAGCAGCTCAAAGGGAACTAGCGGGGAGAGGCTGATTATTTACGAGCAGTACTTC
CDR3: CASSSKGTSGERLIIYEQYF

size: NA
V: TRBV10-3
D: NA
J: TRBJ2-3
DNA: TGTGCCATCAGTCCGTCGGGCACAGATACGCAGTATTTT
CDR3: CAISPSGTDTQYF

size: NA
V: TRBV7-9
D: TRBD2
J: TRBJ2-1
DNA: TGTGCCAGCTGGATAGCGGGAGGGGAGTCCTACAATGAGCAGTTCTTC
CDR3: CASWIAGGESYNEQFF

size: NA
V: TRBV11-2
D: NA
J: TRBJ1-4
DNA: TGTGCCAGCAGGGAGACAGCAGGAAAACTGTTTTTT
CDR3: CASRETAGKLFF

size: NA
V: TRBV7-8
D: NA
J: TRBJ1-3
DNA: TGTGCCAGCAGCTTAGTGGGGGGGAGCTCTGGAAACACCATATATTTT
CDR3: CASSLVGGSSGNTIYF

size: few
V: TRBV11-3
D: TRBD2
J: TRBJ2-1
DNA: TGTGCCAGCAGCTTAAAGCGGGAGGCCAATGAGCAGTTCTTC
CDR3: CASSLKREANEQFF

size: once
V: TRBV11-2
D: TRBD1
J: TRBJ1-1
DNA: TGTGCCAGCAGGGCCGGGACAGTGAACACTGAAGCTTTCTTT
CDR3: CASRAGTVNTEAFF

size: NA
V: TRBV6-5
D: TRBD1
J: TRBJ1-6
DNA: TGTGCCAGCAGTTACGGACAGGGGGCGTATAATTCACCCCTCCACTTT
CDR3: CASSYGQGAYNSPLHF

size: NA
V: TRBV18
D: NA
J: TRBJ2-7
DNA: TGTGCCAGCTCACCACCCAGGCAGGGCCATCCAGCCTACGAGCAGTACTTC
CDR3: CASSPPRQGHPAYEQYF

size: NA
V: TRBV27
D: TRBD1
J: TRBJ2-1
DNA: TGTGCCAGCAGTCTGGCAGGGGGCTACTATGAGCAGTTCTTC
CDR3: CASSLAGGYYEQFF

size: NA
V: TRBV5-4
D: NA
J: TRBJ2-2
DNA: TGTGCCAGCAGCGTAGGACAGACGAACACCGGGGAGCTGTTTTTT
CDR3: CASSVGQTNTGELFF

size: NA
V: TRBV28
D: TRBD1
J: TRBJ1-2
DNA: TGTGCCAGCAGTTCTGGACAGGGGGCTGGCTACACCTTC
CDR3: CASSSGQGAGYTF

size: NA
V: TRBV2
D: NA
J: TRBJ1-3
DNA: TGTGCCAGCAGTGAAAGACCGACAGGCTCTGGAAACACCATATATTTT
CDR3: CASSERPTGSGNTIYF

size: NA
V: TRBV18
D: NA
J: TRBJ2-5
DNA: TGTGCCAGCTCACCGTCAGTCGGGGAGACCCAGTACTTC
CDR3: CASSPSVGETQYF

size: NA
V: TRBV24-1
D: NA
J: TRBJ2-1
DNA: TGTGCCACCAGTGATTATCGGGGGTCTGGTAATGAGCAGTTCTTC
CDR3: CATSDYRGSGNEQFF

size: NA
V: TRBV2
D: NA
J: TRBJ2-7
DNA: TGTGCCAGCCAGCAGGGTAGATACGAGCAGTACTTC
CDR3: CASQQGRYEQYF

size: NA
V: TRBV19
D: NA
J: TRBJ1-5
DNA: TGTGCCAGTAGTGGGACCACGTGGGGGGAAAGCAATCAGCCCCAGCATTTT
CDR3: CASSGTTWGESNQPQHF

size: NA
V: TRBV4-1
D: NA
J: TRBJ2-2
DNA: TGCGCCAGCAGCCAAGATAACAACGCGAACACCGGGGAGCTGTTTTTT
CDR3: CASSQDNNANTGELFF

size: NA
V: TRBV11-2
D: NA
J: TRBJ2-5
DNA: TGTGCCAGCAGCAGGGGCCTCCAAGAGACCCAGTACTTC
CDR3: CASSRGLQETQYF

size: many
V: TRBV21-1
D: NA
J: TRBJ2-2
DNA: TGTGCCAGCAGCAATCTCGAGGCCGGGGAGCTGTTTTTT
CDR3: CASSNLEAGELFF

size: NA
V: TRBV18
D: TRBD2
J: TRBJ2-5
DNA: TGTGCCAGCTCACCACCAGGGACTAGCGGGAGTACGCAGACCCAGTACTTC
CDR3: CASSPPGTSGSTQTQYF